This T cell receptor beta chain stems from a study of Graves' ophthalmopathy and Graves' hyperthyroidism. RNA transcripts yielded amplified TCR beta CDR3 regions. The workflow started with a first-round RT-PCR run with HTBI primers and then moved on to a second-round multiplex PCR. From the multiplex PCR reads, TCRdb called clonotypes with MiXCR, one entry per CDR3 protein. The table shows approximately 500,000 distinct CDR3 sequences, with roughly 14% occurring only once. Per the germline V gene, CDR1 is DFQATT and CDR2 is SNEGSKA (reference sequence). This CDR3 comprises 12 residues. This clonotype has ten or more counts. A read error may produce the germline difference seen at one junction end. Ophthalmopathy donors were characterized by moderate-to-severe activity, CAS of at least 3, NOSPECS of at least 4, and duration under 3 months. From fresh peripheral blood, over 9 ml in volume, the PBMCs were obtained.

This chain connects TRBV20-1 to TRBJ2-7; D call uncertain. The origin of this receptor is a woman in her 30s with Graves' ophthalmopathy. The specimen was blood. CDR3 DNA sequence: TGCAGTGCTAGAGTAGCTGGTGGGCACACCCCCTTC. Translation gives CSARVAGGHTPF.